This T cell receptor beta chain was sequenced during a study of T cells in Graves' hyperthyroidism and ophthalmopathy. CDR1 and CDR2 from the germline V gene are MDHEN and SYDVKM. The CDR3 is 12 residues long. V shed 6 bases and J 9 bases; nucleotides not matched to a gene: 7. The CDR3 regions of TCR beta were amplified from RNA transcripts. The HTBI primer set was used in a first-round RT-PCR of the TCR CDR3. TCRdb analysed the multiplex PCR reads with MiXCR anew, one entry per CDR3 protein. The sample shows about 380,000 distinct CDR3 sequences, roughly 14% of them seen only once. With regard to this clonotype: What it binds is not known.

Study-wide results and caveats: From stable hyperthyroidism, ophthalmopathy was separated by a 13 V-J model.

The sequenced material came from blood. The TCR sequence derives from a man aged 25-45 years with Graves' hyperthyroidism that later progressed to Graves' ophthalmopathy. The chain couples TRBV28 to TRBJ1-1; 7 nucleotides match TRBD1. As DNA, the CDR3 is TGTGCCAGCAGAACAGGGGAGGGAAAAGCTTTCTTT. Amino acids: CASRTGEGKAFF. The full variable domain, with the rest looked up from reference TRBV28 and TRBJ1-1, is DVKVTQSSRYLVKRTGEKVFLECVQDMDHENMFWYRQDPGLGLRLIYFSYDVKMKEKGDIPEGYSVSREKKERFSLILESASTNQTSMYLCASRTGEGKAFFGQGTRLTVV.